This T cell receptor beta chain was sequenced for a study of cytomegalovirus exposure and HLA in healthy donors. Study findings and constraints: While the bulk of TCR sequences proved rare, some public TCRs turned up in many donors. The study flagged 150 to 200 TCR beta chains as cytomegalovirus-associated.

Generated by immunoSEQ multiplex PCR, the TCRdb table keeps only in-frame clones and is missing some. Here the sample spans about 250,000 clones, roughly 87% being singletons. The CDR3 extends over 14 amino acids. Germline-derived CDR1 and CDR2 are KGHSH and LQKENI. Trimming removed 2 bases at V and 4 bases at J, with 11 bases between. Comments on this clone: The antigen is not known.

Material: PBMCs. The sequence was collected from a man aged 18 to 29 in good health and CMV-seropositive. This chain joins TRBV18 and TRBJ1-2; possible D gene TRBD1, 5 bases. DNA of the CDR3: TGTGCCAGCTCACCATCCGGGGGTAGCTATGGCTACACCTTC. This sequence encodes CASSPSGGSYGYTF.